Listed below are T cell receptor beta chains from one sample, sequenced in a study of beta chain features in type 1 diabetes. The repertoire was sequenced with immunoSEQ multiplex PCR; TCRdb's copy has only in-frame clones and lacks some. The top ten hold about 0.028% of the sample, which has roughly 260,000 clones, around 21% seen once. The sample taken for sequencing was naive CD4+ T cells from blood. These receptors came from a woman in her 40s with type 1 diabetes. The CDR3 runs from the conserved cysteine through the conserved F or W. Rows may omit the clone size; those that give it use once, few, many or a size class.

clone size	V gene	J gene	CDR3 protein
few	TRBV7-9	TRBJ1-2	CASSLVTDNYGYTF
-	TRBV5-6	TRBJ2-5	CASSSGQGGRETQYF
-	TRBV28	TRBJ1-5	CASPGRDGQHF
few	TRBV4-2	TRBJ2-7	CASSQDLPSGGYEQYF
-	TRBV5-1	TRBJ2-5	CASSPGDRSWETQYF
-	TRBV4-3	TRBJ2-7	CASSQGLQGDYEQYF
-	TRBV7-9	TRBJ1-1	CASSLMDRGTEAFF
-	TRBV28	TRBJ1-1	CASSLSNTEAFF
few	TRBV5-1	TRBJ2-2	CASSLSAGSTGELFF
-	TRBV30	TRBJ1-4	CAWSEGREKLFF
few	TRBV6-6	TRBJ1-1	CASSYRTGNLNTEAFF
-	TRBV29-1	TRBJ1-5	CSVAKGDSNQPQHF
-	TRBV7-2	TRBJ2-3	CASSFGGARADTQYF
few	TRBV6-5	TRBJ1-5	CASSPGQGWYQPQHF
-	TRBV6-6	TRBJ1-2	CASSYSGGANYGYTF
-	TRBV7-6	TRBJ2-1	CASSPTTSGSEFF
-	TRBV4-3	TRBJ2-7	CASSRLTGTGGSEQYF
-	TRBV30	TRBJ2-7	CAWRTSGFEQYF
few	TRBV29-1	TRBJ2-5	CSVEFQQETQYF
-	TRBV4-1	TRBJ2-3	CASSLFGQGPTDTQYF
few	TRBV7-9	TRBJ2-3	CASSLLRTSGVRTDTQYF
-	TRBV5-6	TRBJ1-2	CASSIQPYGYTF
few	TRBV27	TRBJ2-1	CASSLEGIYNEQFF
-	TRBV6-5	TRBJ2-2	CASRDRADTGELFF
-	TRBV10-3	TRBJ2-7	CAISTSAREQYF
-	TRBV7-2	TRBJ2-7	CASSSQPRDSYEQYF
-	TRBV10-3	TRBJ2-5	CAIRTKETQYF
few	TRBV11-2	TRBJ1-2	CASSDGQTNYGYTF
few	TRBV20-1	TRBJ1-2	CSASQAYGYTF
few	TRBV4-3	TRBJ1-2	CASSAGRQGAAYSYGYTF
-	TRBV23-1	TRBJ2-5	CASSHWDRGSLKETQYF
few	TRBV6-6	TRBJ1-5	CASTMERADNQPQHF
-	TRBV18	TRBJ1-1	CASSPGQFEAFF
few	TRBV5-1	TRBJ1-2	CASSSWTGDYGYTF
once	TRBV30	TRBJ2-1	CAWSRDWVNEQFF
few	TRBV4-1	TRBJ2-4	CASSQDKGQGKETKNIQYF
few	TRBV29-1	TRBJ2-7	CSVGTSGEQYF
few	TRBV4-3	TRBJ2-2	CASSQEIAGNTGELFF
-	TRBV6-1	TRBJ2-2	CASSVTGTPPNTGELFF
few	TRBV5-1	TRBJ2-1	CASSLLAGAKDEQFF
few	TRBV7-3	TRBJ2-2	CASSETAGTNTGELFF
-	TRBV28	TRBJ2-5	CASSLTAFYQETQYF
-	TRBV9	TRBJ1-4	CASSRRTGETTNEKLFF
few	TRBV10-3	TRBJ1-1	CAISETVNTEAFF
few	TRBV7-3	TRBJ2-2	CASSTQTGTAGELFF
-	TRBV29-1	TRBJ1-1	CSVVVLTRGTEAFF
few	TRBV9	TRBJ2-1	CASSAPLAGARNEQFF
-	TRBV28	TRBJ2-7	CASRGDIGEQYF
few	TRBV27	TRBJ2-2	CASSPFTGTSASGELFF
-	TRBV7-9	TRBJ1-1	CASSRGQGGAFF
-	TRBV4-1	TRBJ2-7	CASSQAPGQGYEQYF
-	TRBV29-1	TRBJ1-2	CSVEYGTGGWYGYTF
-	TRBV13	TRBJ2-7	CASSHGRDYEQYF
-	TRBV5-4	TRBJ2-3	CASSLANTDTQYF
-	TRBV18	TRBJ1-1	CASSPWEGLGAEAFF
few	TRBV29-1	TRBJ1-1	CSVFLPGTEAFF
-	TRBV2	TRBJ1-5	CASSLQVSNQPQHF
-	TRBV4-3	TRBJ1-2	CASSQDRAGYTF
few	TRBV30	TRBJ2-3	CAWSVSGQPTDTQYF
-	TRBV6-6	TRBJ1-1	CASSLDRNTEAFF